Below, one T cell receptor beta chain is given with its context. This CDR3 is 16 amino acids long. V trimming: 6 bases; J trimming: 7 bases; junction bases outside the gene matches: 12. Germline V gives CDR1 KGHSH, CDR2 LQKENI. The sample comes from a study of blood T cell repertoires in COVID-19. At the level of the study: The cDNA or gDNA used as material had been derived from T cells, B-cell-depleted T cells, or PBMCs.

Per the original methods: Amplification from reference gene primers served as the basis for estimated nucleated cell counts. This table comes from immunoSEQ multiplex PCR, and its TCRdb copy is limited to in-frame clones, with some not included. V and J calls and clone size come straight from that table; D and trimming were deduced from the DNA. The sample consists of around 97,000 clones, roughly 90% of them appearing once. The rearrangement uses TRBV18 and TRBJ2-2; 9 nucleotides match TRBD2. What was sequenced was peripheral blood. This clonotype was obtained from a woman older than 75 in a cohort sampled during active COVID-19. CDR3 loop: CASSPSSGGSGGELFF. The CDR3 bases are TGTGCCAGCTCCCCCTCCAGCGGGGGGTCTGGCGGGGAGCTGTTTTTT.